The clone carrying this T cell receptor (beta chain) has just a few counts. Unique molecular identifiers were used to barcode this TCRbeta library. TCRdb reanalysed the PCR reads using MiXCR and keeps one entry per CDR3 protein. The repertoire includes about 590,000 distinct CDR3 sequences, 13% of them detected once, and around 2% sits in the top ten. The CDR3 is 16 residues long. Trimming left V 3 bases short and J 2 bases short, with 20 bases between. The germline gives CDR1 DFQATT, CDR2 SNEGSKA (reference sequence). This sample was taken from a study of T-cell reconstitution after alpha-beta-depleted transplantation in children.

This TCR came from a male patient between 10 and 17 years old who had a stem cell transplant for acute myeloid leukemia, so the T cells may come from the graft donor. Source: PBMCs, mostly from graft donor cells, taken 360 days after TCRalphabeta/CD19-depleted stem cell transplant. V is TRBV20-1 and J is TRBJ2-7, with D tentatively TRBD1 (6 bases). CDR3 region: CSARALRQGNTYEQYF. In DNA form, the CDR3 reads TGCAGTGCTAGGGCGCTCCGGCAGGGGAATACCTACGAGCAGTACTTC.